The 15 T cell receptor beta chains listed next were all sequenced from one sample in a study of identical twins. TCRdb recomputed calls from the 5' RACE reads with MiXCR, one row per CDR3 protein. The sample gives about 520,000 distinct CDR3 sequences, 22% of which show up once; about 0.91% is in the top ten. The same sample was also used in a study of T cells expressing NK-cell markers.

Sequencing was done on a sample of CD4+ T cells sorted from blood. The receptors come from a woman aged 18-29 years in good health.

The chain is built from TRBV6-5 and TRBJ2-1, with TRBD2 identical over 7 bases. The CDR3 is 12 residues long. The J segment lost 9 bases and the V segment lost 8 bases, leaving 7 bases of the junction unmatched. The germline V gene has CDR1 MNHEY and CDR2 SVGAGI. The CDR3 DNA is TGTGCCAGCCGCCGTGGGGGGGGTGAGCAGTTCTTC. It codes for CASRRGGGEQFF.

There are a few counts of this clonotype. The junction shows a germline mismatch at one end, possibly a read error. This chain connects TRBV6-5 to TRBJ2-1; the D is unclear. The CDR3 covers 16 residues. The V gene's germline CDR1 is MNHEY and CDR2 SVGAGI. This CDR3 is CASSYSIFNSDNEQFF. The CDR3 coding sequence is TGTGCCAGCAGTTACTCGATTTTTAACTCCGACAATGAGCAGTTCTTC.

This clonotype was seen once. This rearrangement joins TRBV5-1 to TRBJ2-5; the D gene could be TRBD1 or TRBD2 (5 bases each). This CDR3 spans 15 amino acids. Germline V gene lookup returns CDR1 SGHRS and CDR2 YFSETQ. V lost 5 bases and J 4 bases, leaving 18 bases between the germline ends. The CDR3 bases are TGCGCCAGCAGGCCCGAGGGGATGCTCAGAGAGACCCAGTACTTC. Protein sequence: CASRPEGMLRETQYF.

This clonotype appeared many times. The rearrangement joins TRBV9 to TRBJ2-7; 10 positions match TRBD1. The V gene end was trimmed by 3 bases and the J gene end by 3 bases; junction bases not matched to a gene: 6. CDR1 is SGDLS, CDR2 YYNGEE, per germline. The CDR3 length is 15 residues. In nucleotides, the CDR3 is TGTGCCAGCAGCGCGTCGGGACAGGGGAACTACGAGCAGTACTTC. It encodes CASSASGQGNYEQYF.

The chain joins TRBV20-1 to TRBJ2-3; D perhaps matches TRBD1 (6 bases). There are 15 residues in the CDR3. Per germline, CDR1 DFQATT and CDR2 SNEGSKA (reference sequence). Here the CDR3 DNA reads TGCTTTTCTGGCCAGGCTCAGGGGTTGGGAGATACGCAGTATTTT. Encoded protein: CFSGQAQGLGDTQYF.

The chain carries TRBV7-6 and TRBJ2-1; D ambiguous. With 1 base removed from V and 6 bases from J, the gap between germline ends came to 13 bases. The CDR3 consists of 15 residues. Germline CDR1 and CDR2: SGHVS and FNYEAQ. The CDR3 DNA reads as TGTGCCAGCAGCTTAGAAGGGTCTCGTAGCAATGAGCAGTTCTTC. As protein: CASSLEGSRSNEQFF.

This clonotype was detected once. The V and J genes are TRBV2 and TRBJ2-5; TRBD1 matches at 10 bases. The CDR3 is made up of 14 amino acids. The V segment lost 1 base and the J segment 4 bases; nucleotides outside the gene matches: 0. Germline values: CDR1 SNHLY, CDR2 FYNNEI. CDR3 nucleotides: TGTGCCAGCAGTGAAGGGGACAGGGGAGAGACCCAGTACTTC. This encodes CASSEGDRGETQYF.

The DNA of the CDR3 is TGTGCCAGCAGATTGGACAGGGCGAACACTGAAGCTTTCTTT. Its protein product is CASRLDRANTEAFF. The chain couples TRBV12-3 or TRBV12-4 to TRBJ1-1; 8 bases fit TRBD1. The CDR3 is 14 residues long. The V and J ends lost 6 bases and 1 base, in that order; junction bases with no gene match: 4.

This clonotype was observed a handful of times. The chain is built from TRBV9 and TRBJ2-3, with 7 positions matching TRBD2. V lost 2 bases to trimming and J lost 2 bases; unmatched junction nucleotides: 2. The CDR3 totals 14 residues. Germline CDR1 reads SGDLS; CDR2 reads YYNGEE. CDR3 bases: TGTGCCAGCAGCGTGAGCGGGGACACAGATACGCAGTATTTT. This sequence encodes CASSVSGDTDTQYF.

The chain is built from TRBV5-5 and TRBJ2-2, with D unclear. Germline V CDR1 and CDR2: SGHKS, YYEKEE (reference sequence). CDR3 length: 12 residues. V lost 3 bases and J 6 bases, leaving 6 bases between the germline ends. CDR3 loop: CASSSQAGELFF. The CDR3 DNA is TGTGCCAGCAGCTCCCAAGCCGGGGAGCTGTTTTTT.

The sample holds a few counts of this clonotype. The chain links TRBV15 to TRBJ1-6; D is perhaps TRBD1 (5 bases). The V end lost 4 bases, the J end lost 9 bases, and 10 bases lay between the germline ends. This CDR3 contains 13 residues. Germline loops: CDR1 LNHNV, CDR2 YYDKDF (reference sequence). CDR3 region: CATSTAGGSPLHF. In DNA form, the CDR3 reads TGTGCCACCAGCACTGCCGGGGGTTCACCCCTCCACTTT.

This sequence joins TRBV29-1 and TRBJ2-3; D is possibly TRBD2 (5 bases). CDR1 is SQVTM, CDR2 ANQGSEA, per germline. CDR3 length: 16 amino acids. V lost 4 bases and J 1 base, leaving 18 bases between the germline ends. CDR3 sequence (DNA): TGCAGCGTTGGAGGAGGTCTATTCGGTGGCACAGATACGCAGTATTTT. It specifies CSVGGGLFGGTDTQYF.

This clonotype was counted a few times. The CDR3 region is CASSGTGAYEQYF. The DNA for the CDR3 is TGCGCCAGCAGCGGGACAGGTGCCTACGAGCAGTACTTC. The rearrangement links TRBV5-1 to TRBJ2-7, with TRBD1 matching 8 bases. V shed 4 bases, J shed 2 bases, and the junction held 2 bases outside the gene matches. There are 13 residues in the CDR3. Looked up from germline, CDR1 is SGHRS and CDR2 is YFSETQ.

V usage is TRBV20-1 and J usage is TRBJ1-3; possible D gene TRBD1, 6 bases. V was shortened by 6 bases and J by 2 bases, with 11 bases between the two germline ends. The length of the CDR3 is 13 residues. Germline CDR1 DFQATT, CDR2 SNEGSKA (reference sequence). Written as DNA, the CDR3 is TGCAGTGCGGTCACAGGGACTGGAAACACCATATATTTT. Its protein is CSAVTGTGNTIYF.

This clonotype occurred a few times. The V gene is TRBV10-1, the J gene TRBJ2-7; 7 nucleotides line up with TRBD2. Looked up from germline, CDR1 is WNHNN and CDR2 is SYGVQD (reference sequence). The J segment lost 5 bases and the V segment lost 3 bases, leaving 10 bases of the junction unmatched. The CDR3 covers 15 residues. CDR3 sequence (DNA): TGCGCCAGCAGTGAAGGGGCAGCGGGACGAGACGAGCAGTACTTC. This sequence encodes CASSEGAAGRDEQYF.